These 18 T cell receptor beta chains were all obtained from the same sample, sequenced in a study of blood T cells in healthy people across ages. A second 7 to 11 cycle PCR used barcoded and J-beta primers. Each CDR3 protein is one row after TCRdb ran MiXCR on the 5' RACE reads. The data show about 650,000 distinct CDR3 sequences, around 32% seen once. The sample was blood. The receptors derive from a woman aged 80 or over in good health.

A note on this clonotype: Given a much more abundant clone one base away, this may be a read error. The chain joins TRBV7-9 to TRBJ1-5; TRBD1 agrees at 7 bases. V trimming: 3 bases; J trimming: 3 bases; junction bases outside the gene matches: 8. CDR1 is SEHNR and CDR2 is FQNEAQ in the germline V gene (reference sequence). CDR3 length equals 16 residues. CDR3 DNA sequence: TGTGCCAGCAGCTTGGACAGGACCTTTAACAATCAGCCCCAGCATTTT. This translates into CASSLDRTFNNQPQHF.

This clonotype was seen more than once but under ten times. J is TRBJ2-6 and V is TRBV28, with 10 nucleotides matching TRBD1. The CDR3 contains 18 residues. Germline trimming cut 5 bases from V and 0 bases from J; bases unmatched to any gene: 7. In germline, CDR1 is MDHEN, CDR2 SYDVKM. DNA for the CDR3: TGTGCCAGCAGTCCTTCCGGGACAGGGGTCTCTGGGGCCAACGTCCTGACTTTC. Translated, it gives CASSPSGTGVSGANVLTF.

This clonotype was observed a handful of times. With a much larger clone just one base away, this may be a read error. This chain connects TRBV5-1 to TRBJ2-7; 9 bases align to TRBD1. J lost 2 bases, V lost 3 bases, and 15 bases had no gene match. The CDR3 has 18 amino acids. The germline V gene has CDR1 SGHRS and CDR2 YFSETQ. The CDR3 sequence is CASSSWDRAALDPYEQYF. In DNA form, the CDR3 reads TGCGCCAGCAGCTCCTGGGACAGGGCCGCTCTGGATCCCTACGAGCAGTACTTC.

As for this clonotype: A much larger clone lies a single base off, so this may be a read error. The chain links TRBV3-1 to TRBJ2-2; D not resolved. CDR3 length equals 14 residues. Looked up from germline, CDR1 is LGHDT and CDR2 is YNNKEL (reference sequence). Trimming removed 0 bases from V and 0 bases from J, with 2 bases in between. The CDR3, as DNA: TGTGCCAGCAGCCAAGACGCGAACACCGGGGAGCTGTTTTTT. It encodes CASSQDANTGELFF.

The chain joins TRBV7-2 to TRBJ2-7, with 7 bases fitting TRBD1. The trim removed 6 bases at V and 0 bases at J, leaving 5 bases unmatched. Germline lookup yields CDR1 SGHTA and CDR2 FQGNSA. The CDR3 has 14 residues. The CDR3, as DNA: TGTGCCAGCAGAAAGACAGGGAGCTCCTACGAGCAGTACTTC. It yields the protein CASRKTGSSYEQYF.

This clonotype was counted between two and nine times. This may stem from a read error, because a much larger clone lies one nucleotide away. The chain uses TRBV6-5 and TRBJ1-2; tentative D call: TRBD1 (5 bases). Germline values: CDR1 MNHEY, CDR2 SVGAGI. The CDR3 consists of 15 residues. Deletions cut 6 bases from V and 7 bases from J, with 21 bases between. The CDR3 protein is CASRQTSGVRGGYTF. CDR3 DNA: TGTGCCAGCAGGCAGACTTCGGGGGTACGGGGTGGCTACACCTTC.

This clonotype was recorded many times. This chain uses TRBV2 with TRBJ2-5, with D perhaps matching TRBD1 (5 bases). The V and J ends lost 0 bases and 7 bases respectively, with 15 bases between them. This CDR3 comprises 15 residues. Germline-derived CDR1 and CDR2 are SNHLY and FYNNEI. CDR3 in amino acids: CASSEATVPTATQYF. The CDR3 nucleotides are TGTGCCAGCAGTGAAGCTACAGTACCGACAGCGACCCAGTACTTC. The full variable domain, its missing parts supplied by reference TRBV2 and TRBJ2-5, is EPEVTQTPSHQVTQMGQEVILRCVPISNHLYFYWYRQILGQKVEFLVSFYNNEISEKSEIFDDQFSVERPDGSNFTLKIRSTKLEDSAMYFCASSEATVPTATQYFGPGTRLLVL.

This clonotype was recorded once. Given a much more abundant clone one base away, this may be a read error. The CDR3 reads CASSQDERAVRYF. As DNA, the CDR3 is TGTGCCAGCAGCCAAGATGAAAGGGCGGTAAGGTACTTC. The chain uses TRBV3-1 and TRBJ2-7, with no clear D. Trimming left V 0 bases short and J 12 bases short, with 15 bases between. CDR1 and CDR2 from the germline V gene are LGHDT and YNNKEL (reference sequence). CDR3 length: 13 amino acids.

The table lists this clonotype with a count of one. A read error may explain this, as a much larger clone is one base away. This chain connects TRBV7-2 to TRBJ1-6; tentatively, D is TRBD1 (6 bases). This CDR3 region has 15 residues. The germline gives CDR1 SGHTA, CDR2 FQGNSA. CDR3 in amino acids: CANSPLGGEGSPLHF. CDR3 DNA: TGTGCCAACAGCCCCCTCGGGGGCGAAGGTTCACCCCTCCACTTT.

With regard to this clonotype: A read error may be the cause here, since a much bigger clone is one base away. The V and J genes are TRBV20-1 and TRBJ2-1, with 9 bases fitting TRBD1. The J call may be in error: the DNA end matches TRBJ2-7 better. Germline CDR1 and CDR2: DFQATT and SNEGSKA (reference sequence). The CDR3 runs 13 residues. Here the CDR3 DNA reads TGCAGTGCTGGGGGGACAGGGAACTCCGAGCAGTACTTC. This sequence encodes CSAGGTGNSEQYF.

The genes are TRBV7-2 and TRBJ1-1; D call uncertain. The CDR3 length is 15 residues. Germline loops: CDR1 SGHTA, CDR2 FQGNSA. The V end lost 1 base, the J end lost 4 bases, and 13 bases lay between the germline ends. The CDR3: CASSLGRGLSTEAFF. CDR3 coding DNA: TGTGCCAGCAGCTTAGGGCGGGGTTTGAGCACTGAAGCTTTCTTT.

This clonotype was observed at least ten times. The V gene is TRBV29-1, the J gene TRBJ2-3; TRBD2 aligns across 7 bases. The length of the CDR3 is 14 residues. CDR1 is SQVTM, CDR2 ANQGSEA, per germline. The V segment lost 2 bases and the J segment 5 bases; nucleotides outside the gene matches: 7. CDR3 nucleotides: TGCAGCGTTGAAAGAGCGGGGAGGGGAGATACGCAGTATTTT. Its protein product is CSVERAGRGDTQYF.

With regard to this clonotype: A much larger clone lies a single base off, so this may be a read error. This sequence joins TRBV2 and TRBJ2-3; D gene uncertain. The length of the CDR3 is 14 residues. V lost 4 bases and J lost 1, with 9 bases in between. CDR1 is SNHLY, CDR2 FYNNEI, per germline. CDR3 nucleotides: TGTGCCAGCAGTGGTCTCTTCCGCACAGATACGCAGTATTTT. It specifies CASSGLFRTDTQYF. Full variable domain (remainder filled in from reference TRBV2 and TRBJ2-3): EPEVTQTPSHQVTQMGQEVILRCVPISNHLYFYWYRQILGQKVEFLVSFYNNEISEKSEIFDDQFSVERPDGSNFTLKIRSTKLEDSAMYFCASSGLFRTDTQYFGPGTRLTVL.

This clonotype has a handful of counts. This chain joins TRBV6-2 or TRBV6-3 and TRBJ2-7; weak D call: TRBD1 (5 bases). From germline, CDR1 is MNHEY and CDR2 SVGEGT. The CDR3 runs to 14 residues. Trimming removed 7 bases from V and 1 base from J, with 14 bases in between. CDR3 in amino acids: CASKGYSISYEQYF. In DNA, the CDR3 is TGTGCCAGCAAGGGGTACAGCATATCCTACGAGCAGTACTTC.

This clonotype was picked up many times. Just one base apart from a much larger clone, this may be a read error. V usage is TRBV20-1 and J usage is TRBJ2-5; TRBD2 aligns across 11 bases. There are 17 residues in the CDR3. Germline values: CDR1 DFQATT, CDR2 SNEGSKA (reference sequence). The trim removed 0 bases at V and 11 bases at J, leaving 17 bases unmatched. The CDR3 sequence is CSAREGSGGAVWNEQYF. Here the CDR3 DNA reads TGCAGTGCTAGAGAGGGTAGCGGGGGGGCGGTATGGAATGAGCAGTACTTC.

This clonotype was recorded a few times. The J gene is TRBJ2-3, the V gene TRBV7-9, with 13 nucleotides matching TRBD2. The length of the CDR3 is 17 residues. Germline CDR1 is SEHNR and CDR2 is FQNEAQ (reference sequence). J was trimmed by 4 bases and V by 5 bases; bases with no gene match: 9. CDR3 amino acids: CASSNAGLAGAADTQYF. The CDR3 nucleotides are TGTGCCAGCAGCAACGCTGGACTAGCGGGGGCTGCAGATACGCAGTATTTT. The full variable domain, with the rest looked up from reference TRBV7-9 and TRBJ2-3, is DTGVSQNPRHKITKRGQNVTFRCDPISEHNRLYWYRQTLGQGPEFLTYFQNEAQLEKSRLLSDRFSAERPKGSFSTLEIQRTEQGDSAMYLCASSNAGLAGAADTQYFGPGTRLTVL.

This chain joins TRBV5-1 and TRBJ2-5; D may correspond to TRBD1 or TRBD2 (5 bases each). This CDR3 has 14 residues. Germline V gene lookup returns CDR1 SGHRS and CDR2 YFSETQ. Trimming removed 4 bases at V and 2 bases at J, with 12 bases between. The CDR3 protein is CASSLRDLQETQYF. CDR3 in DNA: TGCGCCAGCAGCCTCCGGGACCTACAAGAGACCCAGTACTTC.

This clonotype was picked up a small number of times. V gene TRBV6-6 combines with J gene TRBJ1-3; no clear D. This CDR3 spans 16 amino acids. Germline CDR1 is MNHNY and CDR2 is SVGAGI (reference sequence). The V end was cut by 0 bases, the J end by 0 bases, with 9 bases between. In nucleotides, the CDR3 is TGTGCCAGCAGTTACTCGGTCCGAAACTCTGGAAACACCATATATTTT. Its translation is CASSYSVRNSGNTIYF.